This note documents a single T cell receptor beta chain sequence. As yet, its antigen is unknown. Separate from the approximately 720-subject first cohort, the roughly 120-subject validation cohort was the one that the donors belonged to. Repertoires were generated with immunoSEQ multiplex PCR, while TCRdb's copy carries only in-frame clones and drops some. Here the sample spans 250,000 or so clones, 90% being singletons. This CDR3 comprises 15 residues. V gave up 2 bases and J gave up 4 bases, with 14 bases separating them. From germline, CDR1 is MNHEY and CDR2 SMNVEV (reference sequence). The sample comes from a study of cytomegalovirus exposure and HLA in healthy donors. Notes on the study in general: The study flagged around 150 TCR beta chains as cytomegalovirus-associated. A few of the chains that were CMV-associated were confirmed in vitro to be specific for CMV antigens.

The sample taken for sequencing was PBMCs. The rearrangement links TRBV27 to TRBJ1-1; the D is unclear. This clonotype was obtained from a woman aged 18-29 years in good health and CMV-seronegative. The CDR3 protein is CASSLRSSEGTEAFF. As DNA, the CDR3 is TGTGCCAGCAGTTTAAGGTCATCTGAGGGCACTGAAGCTTTCTTT.